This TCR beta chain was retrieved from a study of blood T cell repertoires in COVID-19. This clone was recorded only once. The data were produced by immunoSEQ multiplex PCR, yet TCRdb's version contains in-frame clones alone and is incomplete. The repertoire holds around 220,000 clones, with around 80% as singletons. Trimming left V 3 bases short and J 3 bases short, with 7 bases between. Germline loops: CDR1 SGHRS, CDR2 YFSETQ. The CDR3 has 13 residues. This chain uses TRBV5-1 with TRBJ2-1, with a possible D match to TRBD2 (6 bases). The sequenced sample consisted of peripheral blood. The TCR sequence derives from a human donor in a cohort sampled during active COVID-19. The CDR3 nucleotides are TGCGCCAGCAGCTCGGGACTCTACAATGAGCAGTTCTTC. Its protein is CASSSGLYNEQFF.